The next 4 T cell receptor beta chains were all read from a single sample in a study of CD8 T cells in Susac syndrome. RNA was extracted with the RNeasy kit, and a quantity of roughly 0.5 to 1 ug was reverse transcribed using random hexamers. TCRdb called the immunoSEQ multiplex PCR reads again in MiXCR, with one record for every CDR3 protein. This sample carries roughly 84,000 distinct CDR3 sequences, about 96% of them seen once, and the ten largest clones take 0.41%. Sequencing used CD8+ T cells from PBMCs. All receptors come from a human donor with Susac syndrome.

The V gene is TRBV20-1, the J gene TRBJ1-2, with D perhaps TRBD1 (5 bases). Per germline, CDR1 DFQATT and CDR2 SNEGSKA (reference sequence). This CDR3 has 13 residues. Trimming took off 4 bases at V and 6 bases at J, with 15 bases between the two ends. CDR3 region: CSATRRRVNGYTF. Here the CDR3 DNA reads TGCAGTGCTACCCGGCGCAGGGTTAATGGCTACACCTTC.

CDR3 DNA: TGCACTGGTACGGACCTTCCCGGGACAGGGATAGCTGAAGCTTTCTTT. Amino acids: CTGTDLPGTGIAEAFF. The chain is built from TRBV20-1 and TRBJ1-1; 9 bases are a match to TRBD1. The CDR3 covers 16 residues. Germline V lookup: CDR1 DFQATT, CDR2 SNEGSKA (reference sequence).

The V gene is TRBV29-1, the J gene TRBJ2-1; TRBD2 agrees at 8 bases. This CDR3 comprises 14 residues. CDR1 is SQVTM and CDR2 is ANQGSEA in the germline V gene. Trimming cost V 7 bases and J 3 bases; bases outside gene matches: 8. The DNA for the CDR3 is TGCAGCGCCTCCGGGGGGGACGGCTACAATGAGCAGTTCTTC. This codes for CSASGGDGYNEQFF.

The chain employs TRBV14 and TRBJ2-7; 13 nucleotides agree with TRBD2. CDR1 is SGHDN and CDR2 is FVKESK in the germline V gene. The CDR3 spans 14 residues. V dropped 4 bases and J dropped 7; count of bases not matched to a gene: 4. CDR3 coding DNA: TGTGCCAGCAGCCGATGGACTAGCGGGAGTGAGCAGTACTTC. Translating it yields CASSRWTSGSEQYF.